This record covers a single TCR beta chain. The record originates from a study of cytomegalovirus exposure and HLA in healthy donors. Turning to the study itself: Of the donors genotyped, approximately 400 in all, about 76% fell in the Caucasian-associated ancestry cluster.

CDR1 LGHNA and CDR2 YSLEER come from the germline V gene. After removal of 0 bases from V and 0 bases from J, the junction contained 2 bases not matched to a gene. CDR3 length: 17 amino acids. The study ran its PCR with 60 Vbeta and 13 Jbeta primers. Some clones are missing from TCRdb's copy, which holds only in-frame ones; the method was immunoSEQ multiplex PCR. The repertoire consists of approximately 240,000 clones, with roughly 91% occurring once and the leading ten covering 1%. This clonotype was obtained from a young woman in good health and CMV-seronegative. The sample was PBMCs. The rearrangement links TRBV4-3 to TRBJ2-1, with TRBD2 matching 10 bases. In DNA form, the CDR3 reads TGCGCCAGCAGCCAAGACGGGACTAGCGCCTCCTACAATGAGCAGTTCTTC. It specifies CASSQDGTSASYNEQFF.